The sequence of this TCR beta chain was determined in a study of CD8 T cells in ankylosing spondylitis. Broader study findings: Blood of patients with ankylosing spondylitis appeared to be characterized by a TCR beta motif of eight highly homologous variants.

A single record per CDR3 protein comes from TCRdb applying MiXCR to the 5' RACE reads. The profile shows fewer than 550,000 distinct CDR3 sequences, under 5.5% of them singletons. The CDR3 length is 15 residues. CDR1 and CDR2 (germline): SNHLY, FYNNEI. V dropped 6 bases and J dropped 12 bases, with 24 bases sitting between them. The table lists this clonotype with many counts. Its target is not known. The chain links TRBV2 to TRBJ1-5, with no clear D. The material sequenced was blood, either unsorted or a sorted T cell fraction (not recorded which). This TCR derives from a male donor with ankylosing spondylitis. CDR3 DNA: TGTGCCAGCAGCCTGCTAGGCCAAAGCCCCCAGAGCCAGCATTTT. It is translated as CASSLLGQSPQSQHF.